A selection of T cell receptor beta chains follows, all from one sample in a study of shared clonotypes between healthy human individuals. Some clones are missing from TCRdb's copy, which holds only in-frame ones; the method was immunoSEQ multiplex PCR. The sample consists of about 2.1 million clones, roughly 93% of them appearing once. The sequencing input was naive CD8+ T cells from PBMCs. These receptors were obtained from a man between 18 and 29 years old in good health. Some clones in this sample may be carry-over from other donors' samples. Both conserved end residues are part of each CDR3. Each record gives: D gene, J gene, clone size, V gene, CDR3 DNA, CDR3 protein. A D gene is named only where the DNA matches it firmly. Clone size, where shown, is once, few, many, or a class for clones that have expanded.

d_gene: -
j_gene: TRBJ2-1
abundance: -
v_gene: TRBV13
CDR3nt: TGTGCCAGCAGCTCCAGGAGTTATAGTGAGCAGTTCTTC
CDR3aa: CASSSRSYSEQFF

d_gene: -
j_gene: TRBJ2-7
abundance: -
v_gene: TRBV6-5
CDR3nt: TGTGCCAGCAGTGGCAGACCGGACAGCTACGAGCAGTACTTC
CDR3aa: CASSGRPDSYEQYF

d_gene: TRBD2
j_gene: TRBJ2-1
abundance: -
v_gene: TRBV6-5
CDR3nt: TGTGCCAGCAGTTACGGGAGGGATGAGCAGTTCTTC
CDR3aa: CASSYGRDEQFF

d_gene: -
j_gene: TRBJ1-4
abundance: -
v_gene: TRBV4-1
CDR3nt: TGCGCCAGCAGCCTCTCACCCGCCTTGGGGGGTCCCGGGACTAATGAAAAACTGTTTTTT
CDR3aa: CASSLSPALGGPGTNEKLFF

d_gene: -
j_gene: TRBJ2-1
abundance: -
v_gene: TRBV13
CDR3nt: TGTGCCAGCAGCCAAGGTAGACGGGGCGGCGGGGACTACAATGAGCAGTTCTTC
CDR3aa: CASSQGRRGGGDYNEQFF

d_gene: -
j_gene: TRBJ1-1
abundance: -
v_gene: TRBV2
CDR3nt: TGTGCCAGCAGTGAACCTCGGGACGGATTGGGATTTGAAGCTTTCTTT
CDR3aa: CASSEPRDGLGFEAFF

d_gene: -
j_gene: TRBJ2-7
abundance: -
v_gene: TRBV5-8
CDR3nt: TGTGCCAGCAACCTTCTATTTCCCGAGCAGTACTTC
CDR3aa: CASNLLFPEQYF

d_gene: TRBD1
j_gene: TRBJ1-2
abundance: once
v_gene: TRBV5-4
CDR3nt: TGTGCCAGCAGCGTGGGACAGCTTCTCTATGGCTACACCTTC
CDR3aa: CASSVGQLLYGYTF

d_gene: -
j_gene: TRBJ1-4
abundance: -
v_gene: TRBV27
CDR3nt: TGTGCCAGCAGTACCATTTGGGGCGAAAAACTGTTTTTT
CDR3aa: CASSTIWGEKLFF

d_gene: -
j_gene: TRBJ2-7
abundance: -
v_gene: TRBV5-1
CDR3nt: TGCGCCAGCAGCTTAAATTCCTACGAGCAGTACTTC
CDR3aa: CASSLNSYEQYF

d_gene: TRBD1
j_gene: TRBJ2-5
abundance: -
v_gene: TRBV2
CDR3nt: TGTGCCAGCAGTGAAGACGTGAGATGGGACAGGGGAAGGGGTTACCAAGAGACCCAGTACTTC
CDR3aa: CASSEDVRWDRGRGYQETQYF

d_gene: -
j_gene: TRBJ1-5
abundance: -
v_gene: TRBV4-1
CDR3nt: TGCGCCAGCAGCCTCGGGACAAATCAGCCCCAGCATTTT
CDR3aa: CASSLGTNQPQHF

d_gene: -
j_gene: TRBJ2-1
abundance: -
v_gene: TRBV1
CDR3nt: TGCACCAGCCTGTCGGACTCTCTTTGGCAGTTCTTC
CDR3aa: CTSLSDSLWQFF

d_gene: TRBD1
j_gene: TRBJ2-7
abundance: -
v_gene: TRBV25-1
CDR3nt: TGTGCCAGCAGTGAGGAAGACAGGGGACCCCTGGAGCAGTACTTC
CDR3aa: CASSEEDRGPLEQYF

d_gene: -
j_gene: TRBJ2-5
abundance: -
v_gene: TRBV7-2
CDR3nt: TGTGCCAGCAGCTCCGAAGAGACAGAGTACCAAGAGACCCAGTACTTC
CDR3aa: CASSSEETEYQETQYF

d_gene: -
j_gene: TRBJ2-2
abundance: -
v_gene: TRBV30
CDR3nt: TGTGCCTGGAGCGGGCGGGGGAACACCGGGGAGCTGTTTTTT
CDR3aa: CAWSGRGNTGELFF

d_gene: -
j_gene: TRBJ1-5
abundance: -
v_gene: TRBV28
CDR3nt: TGTGCCAGCAGTTTCCTCCCACTCCGGAGCAATCAGCCCCAGCATTTT
CDR3aa: CASSFLPLRSNQPQHF

d_gene: -
j_gene: TRBJ2-7
abundance: -
v_gene: TRBV19
CDR3nt: TGTGCCAGTAGTTCCCGCCTGAAGCCTGGGGAGGAGCAGTACTTC
CDR3aa: CASSSRLKPGEEQYF

d_gene: -
j_gene: TRBJ2-1
abundance: once
v_gene: TRBV6-6
CDR3nt: TGTGCCAGCAGTCCGGGGACAACCTTCTCCTACAATGAGCAGTTCTTC
CDR3aa: CASSPGTTFSYNEQFF

d_gene: TRBD1
j_gene: TRBJ2-7
abundance: -
v_gene: TRBV6-1
CDR3nt: TGTGCCAGCAGTGAAGGGGGACAGAAGAATTCCTACGAGCAGTACTTC
CDR3aa: CASSEGGQKNSYEQYF

d_gene: -
j_gene: TRBJ2-7
abundance: -
v_gene: TRBV28
CDR3nt: TGTGCCAGCAGTCCCACCCTGAACCGCTACGAGCAGTACTTC
CDR3aa: CASSPTLNRYEQYF

d_gene: -
j_gene: TRBJ2-3
abundance: -
v_gene: TRBV28
CDR3nt: TGTGCCAGCAGTTTAAGGGGCCAATTGGGCCCAGATACGCAGTATTTT
CDR3aa: CASSLRGQLGPDTQYF

d_gene: TRBD2
j_gene: TRBJ2-1
abundance: -
v_gene: TRBV27
CDR3nt: TGTGCCAGCAGTTTACTAGCGGGAGTACTTGTAGGTGAGCAGTTCTTC
CDR3aa: CASSLLAGVLVGEQFF

d_gene: -
j_gene: TRBJ1-2
abundance: -
v_gene: TRBV5-3
CDR3nt: TGTGCCAGAAGCTCCTCCAGCGTGGGGGCCTATGGCTACACCTTC
CDR3aa: CARSSSSVGAYGYTF

d_gene: -
j_gene: TRBJ2-7
abundance: -
v_gene: TRBV29-1
CDR3nt: TGCAGCGTTGATACTTTATACGAGCAGTACTTC
CDR3aa: CSVDTLYEQYF

d_gene: -
j_gene: TRBJ1-1
abundance: -
v_gene: TRBV6-1
CDR3nt: TGTGCCAGCAGTTCGGACAAAATCGTCACTGAAGCTTTCTTT
CDR3aa: CASSSDKIVTEAFF

d_gene: TRBD1
j_gene: TRBJ2-6
abundance: -
v_gene: TRBV5-1
CDR3nt: TGCGCCAGCAGCTTGGTGCCTTATGCAGGGGGCGGGTATTCTGGGGCCAACGTCCTGACTTTC
CDR3aa: CASSLVPYAGGGYSGANVLTF

d_gene: -
j_gene: TRBJ2-1
abundance: once
v_gene: TRBV5-1
CDR3nt: TGCGCCAGCAGCTCCGAGGGCCCCTACAATGAGCAGTTCTTC
CDR3aa: CASSSEGPYNEQFF

d_gene: -
j_gene: TRBJ1-1
abundance: few
v_gene: TRBV19
CDR3nt: TGTGCCAGTATGCAGGGTAAGGGTACTGAAGCTTTCTTT
CDR3aa: CASMQGKGTEAFF

d_gene: TRBD1
j_gene: TRBJ2-1
abundance: -
v_gene: TRBV4-3
CDR3nt: TGCGCCAGCAGCCCCGGACAGGGGGTTTACAATGAGCAGTTCTTC
CDR3aa: CASSPGQGVYNEQFF

d_gene: TRBD1
j_gene: TRBJ2-7
abundance: -
v_gene: TRBV28
CDR3nt: TGTGCCAGCAGTGCGGGACAGGGATTAAGATACGAGCAGTACTTC
CDR3aa: CASSAGQGLRYEQYF

d_gene: -
j_gene: TRBJ2-7
abundance: -
v_gene: TRBV23-1
CDR3nt: TGCGCCAGCACCCCAGGGCGGGTTTACTCCTACGAGCAGTACTTC
CDR3aa: CASTPGRVYSYEQYF

d_gene: -
j_gene: TRBJ1-5
abundance: once
v_gene: TRBV16
CDR3nt: TGTGCCAGCGAACACGGGGGTAGCAATCAGCCCCAGCATTTT
CDR3aa: CASEHGGSNQPQHF

d_gene: -
j_gene: TRBJ2-3
abundance: -
v_gene: TRBV18
CDR3nt: TGTGCCAGCTCACCACCTAGCGGCAGCGAAAACACAGATACGCAGTATTTT
CDR3aa: CASSPPSGSENTDTQYF

d_gene: -
j_gene: TRBJ2-1
abundance: -
v_gene: TRBV7-9
CDR3nt: TGTGCCAGCAGCCAACGGGGTGGCAATGAGCAGTTCTTC
CDR3aa: CASSQRGGNEQFF

d_gene: TRBD1
j_gene: TRBJ2-7
abundance: -
v_gene: TRBV7-3
CDR3nt: TGTGCCAGCAGCGTGGGACAGAACTACGAGCAGTACTTC
CDR3aa: CASSVGQNYEQYF

d_gene: -
j_gene: TRBJ1-5
abundance: -
v_gene: TRBV27
CDR3nt: TGTGCCAGCAGTCCGACCGGATGGGGGGGCGGCAGTCAGCCCCAGCATTTT
CDR3aa: CASSPTGWGGGSQPQHF

d_gene: TRBD2
j_gene: TRBJ2-3
abundance: -
v_gene: TRBV25-1
CDR3nt: TGTGCCAGCAGTGGCACTAGCGGGAGAGGAGATACGCAGTATTTT
CDR3aa: CASSGTSGRGDTQYF

d_gene: -
j_gene: TRBJ2-1
abundance: -
v_gene: TRBV12-5
CDR3nt: TGTGCTAGTGGTTCACCGGGACTTTGGATGTGTGAGCAGTTCTTC
CDR3aa: CASGSPGLWMCEQFF

d_gene: -
j_gene: TRBJ2-4
abundance: -
v_gene: TRBV5-8
CDR3nt: TGTGCCAGCAGCTTGGGGTTGATGGCCAAAAACATTCAGTACTTC
CDR3aa: CASSLGLMAKNIQYF

d_gene: -
j_gene: TRBJ1-2
abundance: -
v_gene: TRBV9
CDR3nt: TGTGCCAGCAGCGTAGGTTCAGGGTATCCCTATGGCTACACCTTC
CDR3aa: CASSVGSGYPYGYTF

d_gene: -
j_gene: TRBJ2-7
abundance: -
v_gene: TRBV11-2
CDR3nt: TGTGCCAGCAGCTTAGCAGACCCCTACGAGCAGTACTTC
CDR3aa: CASSLADPYEQYF

d_gene: TRBD1
j_gene: TRBJ2-1
abundance: -
v_gene: TRBV7-9
CDR3nt: TGTGCCAGCAGTTCTCGACAGGGTGATTGGGATGAGCAGTTCTTC
CDR3aa: CASSSRQGDWDEQFF

d_gene: -
j_gene: TRBJ1-1
abundance: -
v_gene: TRBV7-9
CDR3nt: TGTGCCAGCAGCTTCGCCCTAATTGAAGCTTTCTTT
CDR3aa: CASSFALIEAFF

d_gene: -
j_gene: TRBJ2-3
abundance: -
v_gene: TRBV20-1
CDR3nt: TGCAGTGCTAGTCCGGGGTGGGGGCAGTATTTT
CDR3aa: CSASPGWGQYF

d_gene: -
j_gene: TRBJ2-7
abundance: once
v_gene: TRBV25-1
CDR3nt: TGTGCCAGCAGGCCCCCGCGCTTTGACGACGAGCAGTACTTC
CDR3aa: CASRPPRFDDEQYF

d_gene: -
j_gene: TRBJ2-7
abundance: -
v_gene: TRBV7-8
CDR3nt: TGTGCCAGCAGCCTTCCGAGGGAGGGGGATACCTACGAGCAGTACTTC
CDR3aa: CASSLPREGDTYEQYF

d_gene: -
j_gene: TRBJ2-6
abundance: -
v_gene: TRBV2
CDR3nt: TGTGCCAGCAGTGAAGAGCCCTCTGGGGCCAACGTCCTGACTTTC
CDR3aa: CASSEEPSGANVLTF